The 25 T cell receptor beta chains presented below share a single source sample, sequenced in a study of cytomegalovirus exposure and HLA in healthy donors. 13 Jbeta primers and 60 Vbeta primers were used for the PCR. Using immunoSEQ multiplex PCR, the repertoire was profiled, and TCRdb retains in-frame clones only, with some absent. Of 170,000 or so clones detected, about four fifths appear once; the ten largest clones hold around 1.7%. The material sequenced was PBMCs. These receptors were taken from a middle-aged man in good health and CMV-seronegative.

This clone was picked up a small number of times. The rearrangement uses TRBV20-1 and TRBJ1-1; D remains unclear. Germline V gives CDR1 DFQATT, CDR2 SNEGSKA (reference sequence). The CDR3 runs 10 residues. With 6 bases removed from V and 10 bases from J, the gap between germline ends came to 12 bases. CDR3 DNA: TGCAGTGCCACGGAGCGGCGAGCTTTCTTT. The encoded protein is CSATERRAFF.

The chain combines TRBV28 with TRBJ2-7; D is ambiguous. In germline, CDR1 is MDHEN, CDR2 SYDVKM. This CDR3 is built from 13 residues. V lost 6 bases and J 3 bases, leaving 12 bases between the germline ends. For the CDR3, the DNA is TGTGCCAGCAGCCGGGTGTTTGGCTACGAGCAGTACTTC. Amino acid sequence: CASSRVFGYEQYF.

Here the CDR3 DNA reads TGTGCCAGCAGTTCGTTAACAAAAGGGGGCCATCAGCCCCAGCATTTT. Translating it yields CASSSLTKGGHQPQHF. V gene TRBV28 combines with J gene TRBJ1-5; 7 bases line up with TRBD1. There are 16 residues in the CDR3. Germline CDR1 reads MDHEN; CDR2 reads SYDVKM. With V trimmed by 4 bases and J by 5 bases, 11 bases remained unmatched.

The chain uses TRBV20-1 and TRBJ2-7; unclear D gene. The CDR3 totals 11 residues. Germline V gives CDR1 DFQATT, CDR2 SNEGSKA (reference sequence). The V end was cut by 2 bases, the J end by 3 bases, with 5 bases between. Written as DNA, the CDR3 is TGCAGTGCTAGAAGCAACTACGAGCAGTACTTC. It specifies CSARSNYEQYF.

The chain recombines TRBV6-5 with TRBJ1-4; possible D gene TRBD1, 5 bases. V lost 6 bases, J lost 0 bases, and 11 bases lay in between. This CDR3 is 15 amino acids long. Germline CDR1 and CDR2: MNHEY and SVGAGI. The CDR3 here is CASSRRTTTNEKLFF. The CDR3 DNA is TGTGCCAGCAGCCGACGGACAACAACTAATGAAAAACTGTTTTTT.

This clone showed up just once. CDR3 sequence reads: CASSDGGINEKLFF. The CDR3 DNA reads TGCGCCAGCAGCGACGGGGGTATAAATGAAAAACTGTTTTTT. This chain links TRBV5-1 with TRBJ1-4; tentative D call: TRBD1 (5 bases). V shed 4 bases and J shed 5 bases, with 12 bases lying between them. Germline CDR1 SGHRS, CDR2 YFSETQ. The CDR3 sequence is 14 residues long. The whole variable domain, remainder taken from reference TRBV5-1 and TRBJ1-4, is KAGVTQTPRYLIKTRGQQVTLSCSPISGHRSVSWYQQTPGQGLQFLFEYFSETQRNKGNFPGRFSGRQFSNSRSEMNVSTLELGDSALYLCASSDGGINEKLFFGSGTQLSVL.

This clone was detected only a few times. V gene TRBV4-2 combines with J gene TRBJ1-6, with D uncertain. The CDR3 runs to 15 residues. The V gene's germline CDR1 is LGHNA and CDR2 YNFKEQ. V was pared by 7 bases and J by 3 bases, with 13 bases between. The CDR3 DNA follows: TGTGCCAGCAACTCTAACGGCGGCTATAATTCACCCCTCCACTTT. Translating it yields CASNSNGGYNSPLHF.

The chain carries TRBV5-1 and TRBJ2-1, with 8 bases matching TRBD2. This CDR3 contains 14 residues. From germline, CDR1 is SGHRS and CDR2 YFSETQ. The V segment lost 4 bases and the J segment 8 bases; nucleotides outside the gene matches: 8. CDR3 bases: TGCGCCAGCAGCGCCCAGCGGGAGCGGTATGAGCAGTTCTTC. Its translation is CASSAQRERYEQFF.

The V gene is TRBV7-2, the J gene TRBJ1-2; TRBD1 might be the D (5 bases). Germline V gene data show CDR1 as SGHTA and CDR2 as FQGNSA. V lost 2 bases and J lost 8, with 9 bases in between. The CDR3 is made up of 12 amino acids. In DNA, the CDR3 is TGTGCCAGCAGCTTAAGGGGAAGCGGCTACACCTTC. This gives the protein CASSLRGSGYTF.

The V and J genes are TRBV29-1 and TRBJ2-1; TRBD1 is a possible D gene (6 bases). V was shortened by 8 bases and J by 3 bases, with 8 bases between the two germline ends. Looked up from germline, CDR1 is SQVTM and CDR2 is ANQGSEA. CDR3 length equals 11 residues. CDR3 bases: TGCAGCCTGGACAGCTACAATGAGCAGTTCTTC. This translates into CSLDSYNEQFF.

The chain couples TRBV7-3 to TRBJ2-2; weak D call: TRBD1 (6 bases). The V gene lost 2 bases and the J gene lost 5 bases, with 9 bases spanning the gap. The V gene's germline CDR1 is SGHTA and CDR2 FQGTGA. CDR3 size: 14 residues. CDR3 protein: CASSLSGVTGELFF. The CDR3 DNA reads TGTGCCAGCAGCTTATCAGGGGTAACCGGGGAGCTGTTTTTT. The full variable domain, rest sourced from reference TRBV7-3 and TRBJ2-2, is GAGVSQTPSNKVTEKGKYVELRCDPISGHTALYWYRQSLGQGPEFLIYFQGTGAADDSGLPNDRFFAVRPEGSVSTLKIQRTERGDSAVYLCASSLSGVTGELFFGEGSRLTVL.

This clone has only one observation. The V and J genes are TRBV6-5 and TRBJ1-6, with 8 bases aligning to TRBD1. CDR3 length: 14 amino acids. Germline V gene lookup returns CDR1 MNHEY and CDR2 SVGAGI. V lost 6 bases and J lost 10; bases outside the gene matches: 8. CDR3 sequence: CASSGRTGWSPLHF. In DNA form, the CDR3 reads TGTGCCAGCAGCGGACGGACAGGGTGGTCACCCCTCCACTTT.

The chain employs TRBV6-5 and TRBJ2-5; the D is unclear. The CDR3 is made up of 14 amino acids. The V end lost 0 bases, the J end lost 5 bases, and 10 bases lay between the germline ends. Germline V gene lookup returns CDR1 MNHEY and CDR2 SVGAGI. The CDR3 here is CASSYSWQAETQYF. CDR3 nucleotides: TGTGCCAGCAGTTACTCGTGGCAGGCGGAGACCCAGTACTTC.

The chain uses TRBV5-4 and TRBJ2-7, with no clear D. Per germline, CDR1 SGHNT and CDR2 YYREEE (reference sequence). The CDR3 runs to 13 residues. Between the trimmed V and J ends, which lost 4 bases and 1 base, there was a span of 9 bases. The CDR3 sequence is CASSPDWSYEQYF. CDR3 nucleotide sequence: TGTGCCAGCAGCCCAGATTGGTCCTACGAGCAGTACTTC. Complete variable domain (other parts from reference TRBV5-4 and TRBJ2-7): ETGVTQSPTHLIKTRGQQVTLRCSSQSGHNTVSWYQQALGQGPQFIFQYYREEENGRGNFPPRFSGLQFPNYSSELNVNALELDDSALYLCASSPDWSYEQYFGPGTRLTVT.

The chain has TRBV29-1 and TRBJ1-1, with 7 bases fitting TRBD1. The CDR3 loop spans 12 amino acids. Germline V lookup: CDR1 SQVTM, CDR2 ANQGSEA. Trimming took 2 bases from V and 5 from J; bases not matched to a gene: 2. For the CDR3, the DNA is TGCAGCGTTGAATTACAGGGGACTGAAGCTTTCTTT. It codes for CSVELQGTEAFF.

This chain uses TRBV9 with TRBJ2-7; 11 bases agree with TRBD2. Germline V gives CDR1 SGDLS, CDR2 YYNGEE. The CDR3 covers 15 residues. The trim removed 3 bases at V and 5 bases at J, leaving 7 bases unmatched. The CDR3 DNA sequence: TGTGCCAGCAGCGCAACTAGCGGGAGTTTCCACGAGCAGTACTTC. Translation: CASSATSGSFHEQYF.

The chain recombines TRBV7-2 with TRBJ1-5; 11 bases are a match to TRBD1. CDR1 and CDR2 (germline): SGHTA, FQGNSA. J gave up 7 bases and V 5 bases, and 4 bases lay outside the gene matches. This CDR3 is built from 14 residues. CDR3 DNA: TGTGCCAGCAGCCCCGGGACAGGGGGACAGCCCCAGCATTTT. Amino acid sequence: CASSPGTGGQPQHF. Looking up the rest from reference TRBV7-2 and TRBJ1-5 gives the full variable domain: GAGVSQSPSNKVTEKGKDVELRCDPISGHTALYWYRQSLGQGLEFLIYFQGNSAPDKSGLPSDRFSAERTGGSVSTLTIQRTQQEDSAVYLCASSPGTGGQPQHFGDGTRLSIL.

In this sample, this clone turned up a few times. The CDR3 is CASSRPQGGVRNAEAFF. For the CDR3, the DNA is TGTGCCAGCAGCCGACCTCAGGGGGGCGTCCGTAACGCTGAAGCTTTCTTT. V is TRBV5-4 and J is TRBJ1-1, with TRBD1 matching 7 bases. J gave up 6 bases and V 4 bases, and 18 bases lay outside the gene matches. This CDR3 is built from 17 residues. The germline gives CDR1 SGHNT, CDR2 YYREEE (reference sequence).

The rearrangement joins TRBV2 to TRBJ1-2; possibly TRBD1 for D (6 bases). V shed 10 bases and J shed 2 bases, with 14 bases lying between them. The CDR3 is made up of 13 amino acids. The germline gives CDR1 SNHLY, CDR2 FYNNEI. CDR3 DNA: TGTGCCACCGGAACAGGGAACAACTATGGCTACACCTTC. Translation: CATGTGNNYGYTF.

This rearrangement joins TRBV19 to TRBJ2-2; 9 bases align to TRBD2. CDR3 size: 16 residues. Per germline, CDR1 LNHDA and CDR2 SQIVND (reference sequence). Trimming took 10 bases from V and 3 from J; bases not matched to a gene: 12. The CDR3 bases are TGTGCCACTAAGAGCGGGAGGTCTTCGGACACCGGGGAGCTGTTTTTT. The encoded protein is CATKSGRSSDTGELFF.

V and J are TRBV6-5 and TRBJ2-7; a weak D match, TRBD2 (6 bases). The CDR3 covers 15 residues. Germline assignment: CDR1 MNHEY and CDR2 SVGAGI. V lost 0 bases to trimming and J lost 5 bases, with 14 bases between them. CDR3 nucleotide sequence: TGTGCCAGCAGTTACTCGTGGAGGGGCCCCCACGAGCAGTACTTC. It is translated as CASSYSWRGPHEQYF.

The chain recombines TRBV7-2 with TRBJ2-5; D not resolved. The closer fit of TRBJ2-7 to the DNA end suggests the J call may be wrong. This CDR3 region has 13 residues. Germline CDR1 reads SGHTA; CDR2 reads FQGNSA. CDR3 region: CASGNLGTYEQYF. As DNA, the CDR3 is TGTGCCAGCGGTAACCTAGGAACCTACGAGCAGTACTTC.

J is TRBJ2-7 and V is TRBV28; 7 bases agree with TRBD1. This CDR3 region has 14 residues. Germline loops: CDR1 MDHEN, CDR2 SYDVKM. V dropped 7 bases and J dropped 2; count of bases not matched to a gene: 8. CDR3 nucleotide sequence: TGTGCCAGCATCCGAGGGGGCGCGACCTACGAGCAGTACTTC. Protein: CASIRGGATYEQYF.

About this clone: At one end the junction does not follow the germline gene, possibly because of a read error. The V call is TRBV7-7, the J call TRBJ2-2; a possible D gene is TRBD1 (6 bases). CDR3 length equals 17 residues. Looked up from germline, CDR1 is SSHAT and CDR2 is FNYEAQ (reference sequence). CDR3: CASSLDRDTANTGELFF. CDR3 nucleotides: TGTGCTAGCAGCTTAGATAGGGACACCGCGAACACCGGGGAGCTGTTTTTT. The full variable domain, completed using reference TRBV7-7 and TRBJ2-2, is GAGVSQSPRYKVTKRGQDVTLRCDPISSHATLYWYQQALGQGPEFLTYFNYEAQPDKSGLPSDRFSAERPEGSISTLTIQRTEQRDSAMYRCASSLDRDTANTGELFFGEGSRLTVL.

This chain connects TRBV5-1 to TRBJ1-2; D unclear. V was clipped by 2 bases and J by 2 bases, with 7 bases between them. The CDR3 contains 13 residues. Germline V gene data show CDR1 as SGHRS and CDR2 as YFSETQ. The CDR3 DNA sequence: TGCGCCAGCAGCTTAAACCAGAACTATGGCTACACCTTC. Translation gives CASSLNQNYGYTF.